The 11 T cell receptor beta chains below come from one sample, sequenced in a study of T cell responses to AZD1222 COVID-19 vaccine. Method: immunoSEQ multiplex PCR; TCRdb's copy keeps in-frame clones and lacks some. The sample records 80,000 or so clones, about 83% being singletons. The specimen comprised peripheral blood, sampled 28 days after the second dose of the MenACWY control vaccine. The receptors derive from an adult who received the MenACWY meningococcal vaccine as a control.

The CDR3, as DNA: TGCAGCGTTGGGGGAGGGAGCGGTTCCACAGATACGCAGTATTTT. It codes for CSVGGGSGSTDTQYF. This rearrangement joins TRBV29-1 to TRBJ2-3, with TRBD2 identical over 7 bases. The length of the CDR3 is 15 residues. Trimming removed 4 bases from V and 2 bases from J; junction bases left unmatched: 9. Germline CDR1 and CDR2: SQVTM and ANQGSEA.

The chain links TRBV19 to TRBJ1-1; D remains ambiguous. The germline V gene has CDR1 LNHDA and CDR2 SQIVND (reference sequence). The CDR3 sequence is 13 residues long. The germline V and J ends were trimmed by 6 bases and 0 bases, with 8 bases remaining between them. The DNA of the CDR3 is TGTGCCAGTAGCGGTCTCATGAACACTGAAGCTTTCTTT. Its protein is CASSGLMNTEAFF.

This clone was found once. The chain is built from TRBV19 and TRBJ2-2; TRBD2 matches at 7 bases. V lost 11 bases and J lost 4; bases outside the gene matches: 10. Germline V gene lookup returns CDR1 LNHDA and CDR2 SQIVND (reference sequence). CDR3 length: 14 amino acids. The CDR3 loop reads CAAGTTGSTGELFF. The CDR3, as DNA: TGTGCCGCCGGGACTACCGGATCCACCGGGGAGCTGTTTTTT. The full variable domain, with the rest looked up from reference TRBV19 and TRBJ2-2, is DGGITQSPKYLFRKEGQNVTLSCEQNLNHDAMYWYRQDPGQGLRLIYYSQIVNDFQKGDIAEGYSVSREKKESFPLTVTSAQKNPTAFYLCAAGTTGSTGELFFGEGSRLTVL.

This clone has a handful of counts. This chain connects TRBV6-2 or TRBV6-3 to TRBJ2-1; 14 bases line up with TRBD2. This CDR3 has 17 residues. The germline CDR1 and CDR2 sequences are MNHEY and SVGEGT. V trimming: 0 bases; J trimming: 4 bases; junction bases outside the gene matches: 2. This CDR3 reads CASSYSGLAGVYNEQFF. The DNA of the CDR3 is TGTGCCAGCAGTTACTCGGGACTAGCGGGGGTATACAATGAGCAGTTCTTC.

The V call is TRBV2, the J call TRBJ2-3; tentatively, D is TRBD1 (6 bases). There are 16 residues in the CDR3. Trimming removed 6 bases at V and 2 bases at J, with 18 bases between. In germline, CDR1 is SNHLY, CDR2 FYNNEI. This CDR3 reads CASSERGTTTTDTQYF. CDR3 DNA sequence: TGTGCCAGCAGCGAAAGAGGGACAACTACCACAGATACGCAGTATTTT. Full variable domain (outside the CDR3, taken from reference TRBV2 and TRBJ2-3): EPEVTQTPSHQVTQMGQEVILRCVPISNHLYFYWYRQILGQKVEFLVSFYNNEISEKSEIFDDQFSVERPDGSNFTLKIRSTKLEDSAMYFCASSERGTTTTDTQYFGPGTRLTVL.

A remark on this clone: This CDR3 is also generated by other DNA sequences in the sample. The chain employs TRBV5-1 and TRBJ2-3; D gene uncertain. V was shortened by 0 bases and J by 0 bases, with 5 bases between the two germline ends. Germline assignment: CDR1 SGHRS and CDR2 YFSETQ. The CDR3 contains 14 residues. The CDR3 region has the DNA TGCGCCAGCAGCTTGGGGCAAAGCACAGATACGCAGTATTTT. It codes for CASSLGQSTDTQYF.

The chain recombines TRBV4-3 with TRBJ2-1; 8 positions agree with TRBD2. Unmatched junction bases numbered 8, after V lost 4 bases and J lost 6 bases. This CDR3 spans 15 amino acids. The V gene's germline CDR1 is LGHNA and CDR2 YSLEER. In nucleotides, the CDR3 is TGCGCCAGCAGCCCTACGGGGGGGACCTTCAATGAGCAGTTCTTC. Protein: CASSPTGGTFNEQFF.

V is TRBV5-1 and J is TRBJ2-7; D uncertain. This CDR3 spans 16 amino acids. Germline CDR1 is SGHRS and CDR2 is YFSETQ. V was trimmed by 1 base and J by 2 bases, leaving 16 bases between them. CDR3 protein: CASSLTPFRATYEQYF. Here the CDR3 DNA reads TGCGCCAGCAGCTTGACCCCCTTTCGGGCCACCTACGAGCAGTACTTC.

CDR3 protein: CASSTDGSEAFF. CDR3 DNA sequence: TGTGCCAGCAGCACTGACGGATCTGAAGCTTTCTTT. The gene calls are TRBV11-3 and TRBJ1-1; no clear D. Germline V gene data show CDR1 as SGHNT and CDR2 as YENEEA. The CDR3 is 12 residues long. The V gene lost 5 bases and the J gene lost 6 bases, with 10 bases spanning the gap.

The gene calls are TRBV28 and TRBJ1-1, with unresolved D. V was shortened by 6 bases and J by 1 base, with 9 bases between the two germline ends. Germline CDR1 MDHEN, CDR2 SYDVKM. The CDR3 length is 13 residues. The CDR3 sequence is CASSPRGNTEAFF. In DNA, the CDR3 is TGTGCCAGCAGCCCCAGAGGGAACACTGAAGCTTTCTTT. The whole variable domain, remainder taken from reference TRBV28 and TRBJ1-1, is DVKVTQSSRYLVKRTGEKVFLECVQDMDHENMFWYRQDPGLGLRLIYFSYDVKMKEKGDIPEGYSVSREKKERFSLILESASTNQTSMYLCASSPRGNTEAFFGQGTRLTVV.

The J gene is TRBJ1-2, the V gene TRBV19, with D unresolved. Germline V gene data show CDR1 as LNHDA and CDR2 as SQIVND (reference sequence). V shed 6 bases and J shed 5 bases, with 13 bases lying between them. The CDR3 spans 13 residues. The CDR3 spells CASRDPTDYGYTF. The CDR3 DNA reads TGTGCCAGTAGGGACCCGACGGATTATGGCTACACCTTC. The full variable domain, its missing parts supplied by reference TRBV19 and TRBJ1-2, is DGGITQSPKYLFRKEGQNVTLSCEQNLNHDAMYWYRQDPGQGLRLIYYSQIVNDFQKGDIAEGYSVSREKKESFPLTVTSAQKNPTAFYLCASRDPTDYGYTFGSGTRLTVV.